Presented here are 21 T cell receptor beta chains from one specimen sequenced in a study of blood T cell repertoires in COVID-19. This table comes from immunoSEQ multiplex PCR, and its TCRdb copy is limited to in-frame clones, with some not included. The repertoire holds about 68,000 clones, with approximately 86% as singletons. Sequencing was performed on peripheral blood. The receptors were gathered from a woman aged 55-75 years with acute or convalescent COVID-19.

This chain joins TRBV7-7 and TRBJ2-2, with 7 bases matching TRBD1. Trimming at V came to 5 bases and at J to 6 bases, leaving 6 bases not matched to a gene. Germline V CDR1 and CDR2: SSHAT, FNYEAQ (reference sequence). CDR3 length: 14 residues. CDR3 nucleotides: TGTGCCAGCAGCGCCCGACAGGGCCCCGGGGAGCTGTTTTTT. It codes for CASSARQGPGELFF.

V is TRBV9 and J is TRBJ1-1; D ambiguous. Trimming pared 2 bases from V and 5 bases from J, leaving 10 bases between. The CDR3 consists of 13 residues. The germline CDR1 and CDR2 sequences are SGDLS and YYNGEE. CDR3 nucleotide sequence: TGTGCCAGCAGCGTCACGGAGAGGACTGAAGCTTTCTTT. This gives the protein CASSVTERTEAFF. The whole variable domain, filled in from reference TRBV9 and TRBJ1-1, reads DSGVTQTPKHLITATGQRVTLRCSPRSGDLSVYWYQQSLDQGLQFLIQYYNGEERAKGNILERFSAQQFPDLHSELNLSSLELGDSALYFCASSVTERTEAFFGQGTRLTVV.

This CDR3 is CASSILAGGEDTQYF. The CDR3 nucleotides are TGTGCCAGTAGTATATTGGCAGGGGGTGAGGATACGCAGTATTTT. The chain combines TRBV19 with TRBJ2-3; 7 nucleotides line up with TRBD1. There are 15 residues in the CDR3. Germline V gene lookup returns CDR1 LNHDA and CDR2 SQIVND (reference sequence). J gave up 6 bases and V 2 bases, and 8 bases lay outside the gene matches.

This chain links TRBV7-8 with TRBJ1-2, with TRBD1 matching 7 bases. The ends lost 6 bases at V and 8 bases at J; junction bases unmatched: 9. Per germline, CDR1 SGHVS and CDR2 FQNEAQ. This CDR3 spans 13 amino acids. CDR3 in DNA: TGTGCCAGCAGACCACACAGGGGTTTAGGCTACACCTTC. It encodes CASRPHRGLGYTF.

The rearrangement joins TRBV5-1 to TRBJ1-2, with D perhaps TRBD1 (6 bases). CDR1 is SGHRS, CDR2 YFSETQ, per germline. V was cut by 4 bases and J by 5 bases, with 15 bases left in between. CDR3 size: 14 residues. The CDR3 DNA reads TGCGCCAGCAGCACCGGGGGGGCGATGTATGGCTACACCTTC. Its translation is CASSTGGAMYGYTF.

The chain combines TRBV30 with TRBJ1-1; D is uncertain. V lost 0 bases to trimming and J lost 6 bases, with 11 bases between them. The CDR3 length is 13 residues. CDR1 is GTSNPN, CDR2 SVGIG, per germline (reference sequence). As DNA, the CDR3 is TGTGCCTGGAGTGTACGGACGCGGGCTGAAGCTTTCTTT. It yields the protein CAWSVRTRAEAFF.

V gene TRBV6-5 combines with J gene TRBJ1-2; 8 nucleotides line up with TRBD1. The CDR3 consists of 13 residues. Trimming took 6 bases from V and 8 from J; bases not matched to a gene: 8. Germline V gives CDR1 MNHEY, CDR2 SVGAGI. CDR3 sequence (DNA): TGTGCCAGCAGCGTGAACAGGGGGTTGGGCTACACCTTC. Encoded protein: CASSVNRGLGYTF.

The chain recombines TRBV6-5 with TRBJ2-3, with 13 bases that match TRBD2. The germline V gene encodes CDR1 MNHEY and CDR2 SVGAGI. This CDR3 has 15 amino acids. Trimming removed 6 bases from V and 4 bases from J; junction bases left unmatched: 4. The CDR3 region has the DNA TGTGCCAGCAGAACTAGCGGGAGGGGGGCAGATACGCAGTATTTT. This translates into CASRTSGRGADTQYF.

The V and J genes are TRBV3-1 (or the pseudogene TRBV3-2) and TRBJ2-1; TRBD2 matches at 13 bases. The germline gives CDR1 LGHDT, CDR2 YNNKEL (reference sequence). J gave up 9 bases and V 2 bases, and 4 bases lay outside the gene matches. The CDR3 has 15 amino acids. CDR3 coding DNA: TGTGCCAGCAGCCAAACTAGCGGGGGGGCCCCTGAGCAGTTCTTC. Translation gives CASSQTSGGAPEQFF.

Only one count was recorded for this clone. The rearrangement links TRBV5-1 to TRBJ2-5; 9 bases align to TRBD1. V trimming: 4 bases; J trimming: 2 bases; junction bases outside the gene matches: 3. The CDR3 sequence is 14 residues long. Germline values: CDR1 SGHRS, CDR2 YFSETQ. The CDR3 loop reads CASSVGQGQETQYF. The CDR3 DNA sequence: TGCGCCAGCAGCGTGGGACAGGGACAAGAGACCCAGTACTTC. Based on the CDR3 plus reference TRBV5-1 and TRBJ2-5, the full variable domain is KAGVTQTPRYLIKTRGQQVTLSCSPISGHRSVSWYQQTPGQGLQFLFEYFSETQRNKGNFPGRFSGRQFSNSRSEMNVSTLELGDSALYLCASSVGQGQETQYFGPGTRLLVL.

The V call is TRBV7-3, the J call TRBJ2-7; 7 positions match TRBD2. V was pared by 2 bases and J by 4 bases, with 5 bases of the junction left unmatched. The germline V gene has CDR1 SGHTA and CDR2 FQGTGA. The CDR3 has 14 amino acids. CDR3 nucleotide sequence: TGTGCCAGCAGCTTATGGGGCGGGGGTTACGAGCAGTACTTC. Translating gives CASSLWGGGYEQYF.

The chain recombines TRBV3-1 (or the pseudogene TRBV3-2) with TRBJ1-5; D unclear. There are 13 residues in the CDR3. The germline gives CDR1 LGHDT, CDR2 YNNKEL (reference sequence). With 4 bases removed from V and 2 bases from J, the gap between germline ends came to 6 bases. CDR3 protein: CASSPRGNQPQHF. As DNA, the CDR3 is TGTGCCAGCAGCCCCCGAGGCAATCAGCCCCAGCATTTT.

This chain links TRBV7-9 with TRBJ1-4; weak D call: TRBD1 (6 bases). Trimming removed 7 bases from V and 8 bases from J, with 20 bases in between. The germline V gene has CDR1 SEHNR and CDR2 FQNEAQ (reference sequence). The CDR3 consists of 15 residues. The CDR3 reads CASIESTRRGEKLFF. The CDR3 DNA sequence: TGTGCCAGCATCGAATCGACCCGCAGGGGAGAAAAACTGTTTTTT.

This sequence joins TRBV6-6 and TRBJ1-1; D is possibly TRBD1 (6 bases). The CDR3 extends over 13 amino acids. V dropped 8 bases and J dropped 2 bases, with 12 bases sitting between them. CDR1 is MNHNY and CDR2 is SVGAGI in the germline V gene (reference sequence). The CDR3 protein is CASCSGHNTEAFF. CDR3 nucleotide sequence: TGTGCCAGCTGCTCGGGACACAACACTGAAGCTTTCTTT.

The chain is built from TRBV9 and TRBJ1-4; tentative D call: TRBD1 (5 bases). Trimming took 4 bases from V and 3 from J, leaving 13 bases between them. Germline lookup yields CDR1 SGDLS and CDR2 YYNGEE. CDR3 length: 15 amino acids. The CDR3 sequence: CASSPRWGANEKLFF. The CDR3 DNA sequence: TGTGCCAGCAGCCCTAGATGGGGGGCTAATGAAAAACTGTTTTTT.

V gene TRBV19 combines with J gene TRBJ1-1, with TRBD1 matching 8 bases. The germline CDR1 and CDR2 sequences are LNHDA and SQIVND (reference sequence). The CDR3 spans 14 residues. The V gene end was trimmed by 8 bases and the J gene end by 4 bases; junction bases not matched to a gene: 9. DNA of the CDR3: TGTGCCAGTTTTCCGTCAGGGGGCCGCACTGAAGCTTTCTTT. Translating gives CASFPSGGRTEAFF.

The chain joins TRBV7-2 to TRBJ1-1; D is unresolved. Trimming took off 5 bases at V and 0 bases at J, with 16 bases between the two ends. In germline, CDR1 is SGHTA, CDR2 FQGNSA. This CDR3 spans 16 amino acids. The CDR3 sequence is CASSLLYGGLNTEAFF. The CDR3 bases are TGTGCCAGCAGCCTCCTGTACGGAGGGCTGAACACTGAAGCTTTCTTT.

The J gene is TRBJ1-6, the V gene TRBV7-9, with a weak D call TRBD1 (6 bases). The V and J ends lost 2 bases and 4 bases respectively, with 12 bases between them. This CDR3 region has 16 residues. Per germline, CDR1 SEHNR and CDR2 FQNEAQ (reference sequence). The CDR3 region has the DNA TGTGCCAGCAGCTTAAACCCAGGGGATTATAATTCACCCCTCCACTTT. Its protein product is CASSLNPGDYNSPLHF.

J is TRBJ2-1 and V is TRBV5-1; 9 positions agree with TRBD2. The CDR3 loop spans 15 amino acids. The trim removed 4 bases at V and 0 bases at J, leaving 2 bases unmatched. The germline V gene encodes CDR1 SGHRS and CDR2 YFSETQ. Here the CDR3 reads CASSPLAGSYNEQFF. The DNA for the CDR3 is TGCGCCAGCAGCCCACTAGCGGGCTCCTACAATGAGCAGTTCTTC.

The chain uses TRBV2 and TRBJ1-5; 11 nucleotides agree with TRBD1. Per germline, CDR1 SNHLY and CDR2 FYNNEI. Trimming at V came to 5 bases and at J to 2 bases, leaving 2 bases not matched to a gene. This CDR3 contains 15 residues. The CDR3 DNA is TGTGCCAGCAGTCAGGGACAGGGGGGCAATCAGCCCCAGCATTTT. It encodes CASSQGQGGNQPQHF. Drawing the rest from reference TRBV2 and TRBJ1-5, the complete variable domain is EPEVTQTPSHQVTQMGQEVILRCVPISNHLYFYWYRQILGQKVEFLVSFYNNEISEKSEIFDDQFSVERPDGSNFTLKIRSTKLEDSAMYFCASSQGQGGNQPQHFGDGTRLSIL.

The chain is built from TRBV10-3 and TRBJ1-1; 7 nucleotides match TRBD1. After removal of 0 bases from V and 8 bases from J, the junction contained 6 bases not matched to a gene. CDR3 size: 14 residues. Germline V lookup: CDR1 ENHRY, CDR2 SYGVKD. As DNA, the CDR3 is TGTGCCATCAGTGAGTCAACAGGGGCTTCAGAAGCTTTCTTT. Encoded protein: CAISESTGASEAFF.